This TCR beta chain was obtained from a study of blood T cells in healthy people across ages. This clonotype was seen a few times. What it binds is not known. A second PCR of about 7 to 11 cycles used a sample-barcoded 5' primer and a J-beta primer mix. Carrying 12 random nucleotides, a template-switch adaptor labeled each individual cDNA molecule. TCRdb recomputed calls from the 5' RACE reads with MiXCR, one row per CDR3 protein. Of over a million distinct CDR3 sequences listed, around 25% are singletons. Overall study results and limits: Significant beta diversity loss was already apparent by age roughly 44, declining roughly linearly. Diversity was higher, and naive CD4+ cells more numerous, in long-lived donors than in aged donors.

The sample was also linked to a second study, of T cells of mothers and their children. Per that paper: The yield was over 8 million TCR beta CDR3 reads from each mother and 2.5 million to 3.5 million from each child.

This TCR came from a girl aged 2 to 10 in good health. The sample taken for sequencing was blood.

The CDR3 sequence is CSATGSTKDAGAIDEQYF. Here the CDR3 DNA reads TGCAGTGCCACGGGATCAACAAAGGACGCGGGTGCAATCGACGAGCAGTACTTC. The rearrangement links TRBV20-1 to TRBJ2-7; possibly TRBD2 for D (5 bases). The CDR3 has 18 residues. The V end was cut by 6 bases, the J end by 5 bases, with 32 bases between. CDR1 and CDR2 from the germline V gene are DFQATT and SNEGSKA (reference sequence).